Sequencing of this T cell receptor (beta chain) was carried out in a study of blood T cells in healthy people across ages. Primers used in a second PCR of roughly 6 to 12 cycles were a sample-barcoded 5' primer and a J-beta primer mix. One entry per CDR3 protein, called by TCRdb with MiXCR from the 5' RACE reads. The sample holds roughly 790,000 distinct CDR3 sequences; about 40% are singletons and the top ten take under 25%. Trimming took 5 bases from V and 8 from J, leaving 21 bases between them. The CDR3 loop spans 16 amino acids. Looked up from germline, CDR1 is SGHTA and CDR2 is FQGNSA. Sequenced sample: blood. This TCR came from a woman aged 55 to 70 in good health. This chain connects TRBV7-2 to TRBJ1-4, with D perhaps TRBD1 (6 bases). CDR3 protein: CASSPNPQGLKEKLFF. The CDR3 DNA sequence: TGTGCCAGCAGCCCGAATCCCCAGGGGCTGAAGGAAAAACTGTTTTTT.